Below are 17 T cell receptor beta chains sequenced from a single sample in a study of CD8 T cells in ankylosing spondylitis. TCRdb fed the 5' RACE reads into MiXCR, producing one record per CDR3 protein. The sample shows roughly 40,000 distinct CDR3 sequences, roughly 2.5% of them seen only once. The sequenced sample was blood, either unsorted or a sorted T cell fraction (not recorded which). The origin of the receptors is a male donor with ankylosing spondylitis or in good health (not recorded which).

At least ten counts were recorded for this clonotype. The chain has TRBV9 and TRBJ2-7, with D maybe TRBD2 (6 bases). With 4 bases removed from V and 2 bases from J, the gap between germline ends came to 13 bases. This CDR3 contains 14 residues. Germline assignment: CDR1 SGDLS and CDR2 YYNGEE. The CDR3 region has the DNA TGTGCCAGCAGCTTGGGCGGGACTCCCTACGAGCAGTACTTC. It specifies CASSLGGTPYEQYF. Full variable domain (outside the CDR3, taken from reference TRBV9 and TRBJ2-7): DSGVTQTPKHLITATGQRVTLRCSPRSGDLSVYWYQQSLDQGLQFLIQYYNGEERAKGNILERFSAQQFPDLHSELNLSSLELGDSALYFCASSLGGTPYEQYFGPGTRLTVT.

This clonotype was observed at least ten times. The V and J genes are TRBV9 and TRBJ2-1, with D hard to call. Germline V lookup: CDR1 SGDLS, CDR2 YYNGEE. The CDR3 length is 13 residues. V lost 0 bases and J lost 8, with 9 bases in between. DNA of the CDR3: TGTGCCAGCAGCGTAGGAAGTTGGTATGAGCAGTTCTTC. Translated: CASSVGSWYEQFF.

This clonotype was detected ten times or more. In DNA, the CDR3 is TGTGCCAGCAGCGCGGTGGGGGGGGCTGCAGATACGCAGTATTTT. Translated, it gives CASSAVGGAADTQYF. V is TRBV9 and J is TRBJ2-3; a possible D gene is TRBD2 (7 bases). There are 15 residues in the CDR3. The germline gives CDR1 SGDLS, CDR2 YYNGEE. Deletions cut 3 bases from V and 4 bases from J, with 15 bases between.

This clonotype has ten or more counts. The rearrangement links TRBV9 to TRBJ2-3; no firm D call. The V gene lost 4 bases and the J gene lost 0 bases, with 9 bases spanning the gap. The CDR3 contains 14 residues. The V gene's germline CDR1 is SGDLS and CDR2 YYNGEE. CDR3 DNA: TGTGCCAGCAGCCCCCAGACTAGCACAGATACGCAGTATTTT. Translation: CASSPQTSTDTQYF.

This clonotype occurred many times. This chain links TRBV9 with TRBJ2-3, with a possible D match to TRBD2 (6 bases). V gave up 1 base and J gave up 2 bases, with 11 bases separating them. This CDR3 is built from 15 residues. Germline values: CDR1 SGDLS, CDR2 YYNGEE. The CDR3 here is CASSVRGGHTDTQYF. The CDR3 DNA reads as TGTGCCAGCAGCGTACGGGGAGGACACACAGATACGCAGTATTTT. Filled out from reference TRBV9 and TRBJ2-3, the complete variable domain reads DSGVTQTPKHLITATGQRVTLRCSPRSGDLSVYWYQQSLDQGLQFLIQYYNGEERAKGNILERFSAQQFPDLHSELNLSSLELGDSALYFCASSVRGGHTDTQYFGPGTRLTVL.

This clonotype was counted ten times or more. This CDR3 is CASSVAGSPGNTIYF. CDR3 nucleotide sequence: TGTGCCAGCAGCGTAGCGGGGTCCCCTGGAAACACCATATATTTT. The J gene is TRBJ1-3, the V gene TRBV9; no clear D gene. V lost 0 bases and J 2 bases, leaving 9 bases between the germline ends. Germline V gene sequence: CDR1 SGDLS, CDR2 YYNGEE. This CDR3 comprises 15 residues.

This clonotype was counted many times. The rearrangement links TRBV9 to TRBJ2-3; D might be TRBD2 (6 bases). Trimming stripped 4 bases from V and 0 bases from J, with 15 bases between. Germline V gene sequence: CDR1 SGDLS, CDR2 YYNGEE. The CDR3 is made up of 16 amino acids. CDR3 nucleotide sequence: TGTGCCAGCAGCTTAGAGGGACTTGGGAGCACAGATACGCAGTATTTT. Its translation is CASSLEGLGSTDTQYF. Supplemented by reference TRBV9 and TRBJ2-3, the full variable domain reads DSGVTQTPKHLITATGQRVTLRCSPRSGDLSVYWYQQSLDQGLQFLIQYYNGEERAKGNILERFSAQQFPDLHSELNLSSLELGDSALYFCASSLEGLGSTDTQYFGPGTRLTVL.

This clonotype was recorded at least ten times. The gene calls are TRBV9 and TRBJ2-1; 13 bases are shared with TRBD2. This CDR3 comprises 16 residues. From germline, CDR1 is SGDLS and CDR2 YYNGEE. V gave up 3 bases and J gave up 9 bases; unmatched junction bases: 9. The CDR3 region is CASSARTGTSGVEQFF. CDR3 DNA: TGTGCCAGCAGCGCCCGCACCGGGACTAGCGGGGTTGAGCAGTTCTTC.

This clonotype was observed many times. This chain uses TRBV9 with TRBJ1-6; 10 bases are a match to TRBD1. This CDR3 has 16 residues. V dropped 2 bases and J dropped 7; count of bases not matched to a gene: 6. Germline V gene lookup returns CDR1 SGDLS and CDR2 YYNGEE. Written as DNA, the CDR3 is TGTGCCAGCAGCGTGACAGGGGGCGCGGGGAATTCACCCCTCCACTTT. Translation gives CASSVTGGAGNSPLHF.

At least ten counts were recorded for this clonotype. The chain uses TRBV9 and TRBJ1-4, with D possibly being TRBD1 (6 bases). This CDR3 region has 15 residues. The V gene's germline CDR1 is SGDLS and CDR2 YYNGEE. Trimming took 0 bases from V and 6 from J, leaving 12 bases between them. The CDR3 DNA reads as TGTGCCAGCAGCGTAGGGGGGAACAGGGATGAAAAACTGTTTTTT. Its protein is CASSVGGNRDEKLFF. Complete variable domain (other parts from reference TRBV9 and TRBJ1-4): DSGVTQTPKHLITATGQRVTLRCSPRSGDLSVYWYQQSLDQGLQFLIQYYNGEERAKGNILERFSAQQFPDLHSELNLSSLELGDSALYFCASSVGGNRDEKLFFGSGTQLSVL.

The table lists this clonotype with many counts. The J gene is TRBJ2-2, the V gene TRBV9; D not resolved. V gave up 7 bases and J gave up 8 bases, with 21 bases separating them. The CDR3 is made up of 15 amino acids. Germline assignment: CDR1 SGDLS and CDR2 YYNGEE. CDR3 sequence (DNA): TGTGCCAGCTCCCGTCAAGTGGTCTCTCCGGGGGAGCTGTTTTTT. Amino acid sequence: CASSRQVVSPGELFF.

The sample holds many counts of this clonotype. The gene calls are TRBV9 and TRBJ2-2; D ambiguous. The CDR3 contains 16 residues. V was pared by 2 bases and J by 0 bases, with 11 bases between. The germline V gene encodes CDR1 SGDLS and CDR2 YYNGEE. The CDR3 is CASSVSAVANTGELFF. For the CDR3, the DNA is TGTGCCAGCAGCGTTAGTGCGGTCGCGAACACCGGGGAGCTGTTTTTT.

This clonotype was counted at least ten times. In DNA form, the CDR3 reads TGTGCCAGCAGCGTAGACCTAAACACCGTCCAGTATTTT. This encodes CASSVDLNTVQYF. The chain uses TRBV9 and TRBJ2-3, with unresolved D. Trimming removed 0 bases at V and 12 bases at J, with 14 bases between. The germline CDR1 and CDR2 sequences are SGDLS and YYNGEE. The CDR3 totals 13 residues. The full variable domain, completed using reference TRBV9 and TRBJ2-3, is DSGVTQTPKHLITATGQRVTLRCSPRSGDLSVYWYQQSLDQGLQFLIQYYNGEERAKGNILERFSAQQFPDLHSELNLSSLELGDSALYFCASSVDLNTVQYFGPGTRLTVL.

Within the sample, this clonotype is medium-sized (0.01 to 0.1%). The chain is built from TRBV9 and TRBJ2-1; 8 nucleotides line up with TRBD2. The V gene end was trimmed by 2 bases and the J gene end by 8 bases; junction bases not matched to a gene: 3. Germline values: CDR1 SGDLS, CDR2 YYNGEE. The CDR3 is 13 residues long. The CDR3 spells CASSVRGVDEQFF. The CDR3 nucleotides read TGTGCCAGCAGCGTGCGGGGGGTGGATGAGCAGTTCTTC.

There are many counts of this clonotype. The CDR3 nucleotides are TGTGCCAGCAGCGTAGCCCCCCCGGGAGGAACCGGGGAGCTGTTTTTT. Translating it yields CASSVAPPGGTGELFF. The J gene is TRBJ2-2, the V gene TRBV9, with 7 nucleotides matching TRBD2. CDR1 SGDLS and CDR2 YYNGEE come from the germline V gene. J gave up 5 bases and V 0 bases, and 7 bases lay outside the gene matches. CDR3 length equals 16 residues.

In its sample, this clonotype was seen many times. The V call is TRBV9, the J call TRBJ1-1; D is unclear. V lost 4 bases to trimming and J lost 3 bases, with 7 bases between them. Germline lookup yields CDR1 SGDLS and CDR2 YYNGEE. The CDR3 consists of 12 residues. Here the CDR3 DNA reads TGTGCCAGCAGCCGGACGGACACTGAAGCTTTCTTT. Amino acid sequence: CASSRTDTEAFF.

This clonotype was seen repeatedly, ten times or more. The chain is built from TRBV9 and TRBJ2-7; D may match TRBD1 or TRBD2 (5 bases each). V shed 0 bases and J shed 6 bases, with 7 bases lying between them. This CDR3 is 12 amino acids long. Looked up from germline, CDR1 is SGDLS and CDR2 is YYNGEE. In DNA, the CDR3 is TGTGCCAGCAGCGTAGGTGGGACCGAGCAGTACTTC. Translating gives CASSVGGTEQYF.